The present T cell receptor beta chain was sequenced within a study of shared clonotypes between healthy human individuals. Data came from immunoSEQ multiplex PCR; TCRdb stores just in-frame clones and leaves some out. Seen here are around 530,000 clones, around 76% observed once, and the top ten hold around 13%. Recent acute infections and vaccinations were absent in the healthy HIV-negative adult donors. There were only Caucasian adults among the donors, and all lived in Nashville, Tennessee. CDR1 MDHEN and CDR2 SYDVKM come from the germline V gene. The CDR3 is made up of 14 amino acids. V shed 6 bases and J shed 5 bases, with 14 bases lying between them.

The gene calls are TRBV28 and TRBJ2-1, with D tentatively TRBD1 or TRBD2 (6 bases each). The TCR sequence derives from a woman aged 40 to 50 in good health. Some clones in this sample may be carry-over from other donors' samples. The sample was PBMCs. DNA for the CDR3: TGTGCCAGCAGCCCCGTCGGGGGCCACAATGAGCAGTTCTTC. This gives the protein CASSPVGGHNEQFF.